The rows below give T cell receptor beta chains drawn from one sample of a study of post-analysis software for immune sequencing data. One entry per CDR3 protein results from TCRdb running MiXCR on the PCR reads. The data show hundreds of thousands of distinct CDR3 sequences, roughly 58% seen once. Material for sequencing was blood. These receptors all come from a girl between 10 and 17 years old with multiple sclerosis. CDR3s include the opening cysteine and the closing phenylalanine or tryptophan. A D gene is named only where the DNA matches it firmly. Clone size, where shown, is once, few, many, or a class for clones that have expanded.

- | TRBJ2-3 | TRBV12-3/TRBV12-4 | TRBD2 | CASSPGLAGQYF | TGTGCCAGCAGCCCCGGACTAGCGGGACAGTATTTT
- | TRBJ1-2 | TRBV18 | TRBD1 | CASSPLRTGDKHYGYTF | TGTGCCAGCTCACCCCTCCGGACAGGGGATAAGCACTATGGCTACACCTTC
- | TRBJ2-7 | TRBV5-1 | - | CASSSAGIYEQYF | TGCGCCAGCAGCTCGGCAGGGATCTACGAGCAGTACTTC
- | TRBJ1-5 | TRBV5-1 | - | CASSPGGGGFNQPQHF | TGCGCCAGCAGCCCAGGCGGGGGAGGCTTCAATCAGCCCCAGCATTTT
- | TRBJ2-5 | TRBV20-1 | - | CSARVPGEETQYF | TGCAGTGCTAGAGTCCCCGGAGAAGAGACCCAGTACTTC
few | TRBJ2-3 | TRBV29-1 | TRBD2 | CSVRTSGNPSTDTQYF | TGCAGCGTTCGCACTAGCGGTAATCCTAGCACAGATACGCAGTATTTT
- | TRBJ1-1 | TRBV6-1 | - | CASSENHMNTEAFF | TGTGCCAGCAGTGAAAACCATATGAACACTGAAGCTTTCTTT
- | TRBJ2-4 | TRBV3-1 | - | CASSLSGVLQYF | TGTGCCAGCAGCCTCTCCGGGGTTCTTCAGTACTTC
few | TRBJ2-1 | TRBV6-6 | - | CASSYSQRLYSYNEQFF | TGTGCCAGCAGTTACTCGCAACGACTCTACTCCTACAATGAGCAGTTCTTC
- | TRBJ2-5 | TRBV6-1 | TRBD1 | CASSWTGYNEQYF | TGTGCCAGCTCTTGGACAGGCTACAATGAGCAGTACTTC
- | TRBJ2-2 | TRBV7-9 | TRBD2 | CASSPITPAGSGELFF | TGTGCCAGCAGCCCAATAACGCCAGCGGGATCCGGGGAGCTGTTTTTT
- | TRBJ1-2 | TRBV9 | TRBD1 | CASSVGDRGRNGYTF | TGTGCCAGCAGCGTAGGGGACAGGGGGCGTAATGGCTACACCTTC
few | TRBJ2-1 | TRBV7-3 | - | CASSLLPLSGEQFF | TGTGCCAGCAGCTTACTTCCTCTTAGTGGAGAGCAGTTCTTC
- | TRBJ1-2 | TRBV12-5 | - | CASGYGQGGGYTF | TGTGCTAGTGGCTACGGACAAGGAGGAGGCTACACCTTC
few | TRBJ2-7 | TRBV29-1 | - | CSATFKVHEQYF | TGCAGCGCGACTTTTAAGGTTCACGAGCAGTACTTC
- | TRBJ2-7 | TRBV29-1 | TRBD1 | CSVEGQTGGELYEQYF | TGCAGCGTTGAAGGTCAGACAGGGGGCGAGCTCTACGAGCAGTACTTC
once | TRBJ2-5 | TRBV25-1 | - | CASSEAPAQETQYF | TGTGCCAGCAGTGAGGCCCCAGCTCAAGAGACCCAGTACTTC
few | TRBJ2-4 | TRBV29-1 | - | CSVGGKATDIQYF | TGCAGCGTTGGAGGGAAGGCCACGGACATTCAGTACTTC
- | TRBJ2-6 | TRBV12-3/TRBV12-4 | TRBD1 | CASSYRTGSGANVLTF | TGTGCCAGCAGTTACCGGACAGGGTCTGGGGCCAACGTCCTGACTTTC
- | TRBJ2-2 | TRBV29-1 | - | CSATIMNTGELFF | TGCAGCGCAACCATCATGAACACCGGGGAGCTGTTTTTT
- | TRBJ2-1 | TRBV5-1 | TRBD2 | CASSLWAGVSDEQFF | TGCGCCAGCAGCCTCTGGGCGGGAGTATCGGATGAGCAGTTCTTC
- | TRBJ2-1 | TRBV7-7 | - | CASSKTETPYNEQFF | TGTGCTAGCAGCAAGACAGAAACCCCCTACAATGAGCAGTTCTTC
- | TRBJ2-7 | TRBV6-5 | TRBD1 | CASRMTGGFYEQYF | TGTGCCAGCAGGATGACAGGGGGGTTCTACGAGCAGTACTTC
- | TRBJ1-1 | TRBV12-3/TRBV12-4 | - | CASSLTGTLNTEAFF | TGTGCCAGCAGTTTAACAGGGACTTTGAACACTGAAGCTTTCTTT
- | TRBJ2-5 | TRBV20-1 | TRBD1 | CSARPGQGRETQYF | TGCAGTGCGCGACCGGGACAGGGACGAGAGACCCAGTACTTC